This T cell receptor (beta chain) was sequenced for a study of shared clonotypes between healthy human individuals. Whole-study context: CD4 naive cells filled three plates per donor, CD4 memory three, CD8 naive two and CD8 memory one.

From germline, CDR1 is LNHDA and CDR2 SQIVND (reference sequence). Trimming took 2 bases from V and 8 from J, leaving 12 bases between them. The CDR3 extends over 13 amino acids. Assay used: immunoSEQ multiplex PCR; TCRdb lists only in-frame clones, some missing. The sample consists of more than 1,200,000 clones, about 98.5% of them appearing once. This receptor was obtained from a man younger than 40 in good health. This chain uses TRBV19 with TRBJ1-1, with D unclear. Sequencing was carried out using naive CD4+ T cells sorted from blood. Subset: CD45RA+ positively selected. The CDR3 sequence: CASSISGFREAFF. CDR3 nucleotide sequence: TGTGCCAGTAGTATATCAGGTTTCAGGGAAGCTTTCTTT.